A selection of T cell receptor beta chains follows, all from one sample in a study of T cells in placental villitis. Only in-frame clones appear in the TCRdb table, and some are missing; sequencing was by immunoSEQ multiplex PCR. The sample lists about 900 clones; approximately 87% were seen once. The sequencing sample was made of placental tissue containing maternal and fetal cells. The source of these receptors is a human patient with villitis of unknown etiology; the placental T cells may come from both mother and fetus. The CDR3 runs from the conserved cysteine through the conserved F or W.

v_call cdr3_aa
TRBV19 CASSIVQGALFGYTF
TRBV2 CAGRKEGYYEQYF
TRBV2 CASREDLRGMETQYF
TRBV5-1 CASSLTGGMGFYGYTF
TRBV28 CASSTSAEGYSYEQYF
TRBV4-1 CASSQSQGFSGYTF
TRBV3-1/TRBV3-2 CASSSQSQTYNEQFF
TRBV2 CASREPGLAIDEQYF
TRBV15 CATSRDQGVGYNSPLHF
TRBV12-3/TRBV12-4 CASASEGEETQYF
TRBV13 CASSLSAGGQETQYF
TRBV10-2 CASSAGTGPGNTIYF
TRBV7-8 CASSSMTAGDSNQPQHF
TRBV3-1/TRBV3-2 CASSQDPATSYEQYF
TRBV9 CASSLGLASLNEQFF
TRBV27 CASSPRLAVIQETQYF
TRBV6-1 CASSDRDNSPLHF
TRBV6-5 CASSYSGTGEGVLTF
TRBV5-1 CASSVDWNEQFF
TRBV12-3/TRBV12-4 CASSSDRPYGYTF
TRBV4-2 CASSQNVAENTGELFF
TRBV19 CASSLVGRDGTDTQYF
TRBV7-6 CASSLGWGADEKLFF